A selection of T cell receptor beta chains follows, all from one sample in a study of immune characteristics of hereditary and idiopathic chronic pancreatitis. Assay: immunoSEQ multiplex PCR; the TCRdb copy retains only in-frame clones and omits some. The table includes about 14,000 clones, around 70% detected once. Sequenced: pancreas tissue with hereditary chronic pancreatitis. These receptor sequences come from a human donor with chronic pancreatitis. CDR3s include the opening cysteine and the closing phenylalanine or tryptophan. The order of the fields is V gene, J gene, clone size, D gene, CDR3 DNA, CDR3 protein. The D gene is left open where the match is weak. Rows may omit the clone size; those that give it use once, few, many or a size class.

TRBV12-3/TRBV12-4,TRBJ2-7,NA,NA,TGTGCCAGCAGTTTATACCGGGAGCAGTACTTC,CASSLYREQYF
TRBV6-5,TRBJ2-7,NA,TRBD2,TGTGCCAGCAGCCGGGGACTAGCTACCTACGAGCAGTACTTC,CASSRGLATYEQYF
TRBV2,TRBJ1-3,NA,TRBD1,TGTGCCAGCAGGGTCGGGACAGGGTCTGGAAACACCATATATTTT,CASRVGTGSGNTIYF
TRBV5-1,TRBJ2-1,few,NA,TGCGCCAGCAGCACGGTCAGCAATGAGCAGTTCTTC,CASSTVSNEQFF
TRBV19,TRBJ2-1,NA,TRBD2,TGTGCCAGTAGACTAAGCGGGAGGGCCACCTACAATGAGCAGTTCTTC,CASRLSGRATYNEQFF
TRBV10-3,TRBJ1-4,few,TRBD1,TGTGCCATCAGAGGGGGACAGACGAATGAAAAACTGTTTTTT,CAIRGGQTNEKLFF
TRBV6-4,TRBJ2-3,NA,TRBD2,TGTGCCAGCAGTGCCTCCGGACTAGCGGGAGCAGATACGCAGTATTTT,CASSASGLAGADTQYF
TRBV11-1,TRBJ2-3,few,NA,TGTGCCAGCACCGACGATATTAGCACAGATACGCAGTATTTT,CASTDDISTDTQYF
TRBV4-1,TRBJ2-1,large,TRBD2,TGCGCCAGCAGCCAAGATTGGGGGACTAGCGGGAGCAATGAGCAGTTCTTC,CASSQDWGTSGSNEQFF
TRBV19,TRBJ1-1,NA,NA,TGTGCCACCAATTCACAGGGAATAATACCTGAAGCTTTCTTT,CATNSQGIIPEAFF
TRBV5-6,TRBJ2-1,NA,NA,TGTGCCAGCAGCTTGTTCGAACAGGGCCTTAGGGGCTCCTACAATGAGCAGTTCTTC,CASSLFEQGLRGSYNEQFF
TRBV5-4,TRBJ2-7,NA,NA,TGTGCCAGCAGCTTGGTTGGGGTCTACGAGCAGTACTTC,CASSLVGVYEQYF
TRBV15,TRBJ2-2,NA,TRBD2,TGTGCCACCAGCAGACTAGCGGGAGGGGACGGGGAGCTGTTTTTT,CATSRLAGGDGELFF
TRBV6-5,TRBJ1-2,few,TRBD1,TGTGCCAGCAGTTACTCTTTCGGACAGGGGAGCTATGGCTACACCTTC,CASSYSFGQGSYGYTF
TRBV18,TRBJ2-1,NA,NA,TGTGCCAGCTCACCCTCGGCCCATGAGCAGTTCTTC,CASSPSAHEQFF
TRBV19,TRBJ2-3,NA,TRBD1,TGTGCCAGTAGTATCGGGACAGGGGTTGCAGATACGCAGTATTTT,CASSIGTGVADTQYF
TRBV6-4,TRBJ2-6,NA,TRBD2,TGTGCCAGCAGTGACTCCGGGACTAGCGGGTCCGGGGCCAACGTCCTGACTTTC,CASSDSGTSGSGANVLTF
TRBV28,TRBJ2-7,NA,NA,TGTGCCAGCCAACTGACAACCTCCTACGAGCAGTACTTC,CASQLTTSYEQYF